This TCR beta chain is from a study of blood T cell repertoires in COVID-19. Study context: Whether acute or convalescent, the COVID-19 samples came from the United States, Italy and Spain. Sample material is recorded as cDNA or gDNA derived from T cells, B-cell-depleted T cells, or PBMCs.

Original handling: Amplification with reference gene primers provided the estimates of nucleated cell counts. Clones were sequenced by immunoSEQ multiplex PCR, and TCRdb holds only the in-frame ones, with some missing. For V, J and clone size, that table is used; D and trimming come from the DNA. Among approximately 76,000 clones, approximately 82% were seen once, and the ten largest hold 39%. Source material: peripheral blood. The clonotype was recovered from a man aged 80 or over with active or convalescent COVID-19.

DNA of the CDR3: TGTGCCAGCTCACCGGTAGGGGATCATAATTCACCCCTCCACTTT. It yields the protein CASSPVGDHNSPLHF. V usage is TRBV18 and J usage is TRBJ1-6; tentative D call: TRBD1 (5 bases). The CDR3 is 15 residues long. Germline values: CDR1 KGHSH, CDR2 LQKENI. Trimming stripped 3 bases from V and 5 bases from J, with 11 bases between.